These T cell receptor beta chains were read from a single sample in a study of blood T cell repertoires in COVID-19. The protocol was immunoSEQ multiplex PCR, while the TCRdb copy is restricted to in-frame clones and leaves out a portion. The table lists about 170,000 clones, approximately 79% of them singletons, with 3% in the top ten. Sequenced material: peripheral blood. The receptors derive from a woman older than 75 with acute or convalescent COVID-19. CDR3s include the opening cysteine and the closing phenylalanine or tryptophan. Each record gives: V gene, clone size, D gene, J gene, CDR3 DNA, CDR3 protein. A D gene is named only where the DNA matches it firmly. Some rows mark clone size as missing; the rest say once, few, many or name a class of expanded clone.

V gene: TRBV19
clone size: .
D gene: TRBD1
J gene: TRBJ1-5
CDR3 DNA: TGTGCCAGTAGTACCGGGACAGAAGGGTCTACCCAGCATTTT
CDR3 protein: CASSTGTEGSTQHF

V gene: TRBV6-5
clone size: .
D gene: .
J gene: TRBJ1-6
CDR3 DNA: TGTGCCAGCAGTTACTCGAAAGGGGCGGTGAATTCACCCCTCCACTTT
CDR3 protein: CASSYSKGAVNSPLHF

V gene: TRBV2
clone size: few
D gene: TRBD2
J gene: TRBJ2-3
CDR3 DNA: TGTGCCAGCAGGAGTTCTAGCGGGAGGATTGGAGATACGCAGTATTTT
CDR3 protein: CASRSSSGRIGDTQYF

V gene: TRBV4-2
clone size: .
D gene: TRBD2
J gene: TRBJ2-1
CDR3 DNA: TGTGCCAGCTCTCGGGAGGAGGCCGTTGACAATGAGCAGTTCTTC
CDR3 protein: CASSREEAVDNEQFF

V gene: TRBV4-3
clone size: .
D gene: .
J gene: TRBJ1-4
CDR3 DNA: TGCGCCAGCAGCCCTAACCCGGGAAATAATGAAAAACTGTTTTTT
CDR3 protein: CASSPNPGNNEKLFF

V gene: TRBV15
clone size: .
D gene: .
J gene: TRBJ1-3
CDR3 DNA: TGTGCCACCAGCAGAGAGCGTTACTCTGGAAACACCATATATTTT
CDR3 protein: CATSRERYSGNTIYF

V gene: TRBV29-1
clone size: .
D gene: .
J gene: TRBJ2-3
CDR3 DNA: TGCAGCGGTCGTCCGTTCCTAGGGAGGAGCACAGATACGCAGTATTTT
CDR3 protein: CSGRPFLGRSTDTQYF

V gene: TRBV6-2/TRBV6-3
clone size: few
D gene: TRBD2
J gene: TRBJ2-7
CDR3 DNA: TGTGCCAGCAGTTACGGGGTAATGGGAAGCGGGAGTGGCGAGCAGTACTTC
CDR3 protein: CASSYGVMGSGSGEQYF

V gene: TRBV10-2
clone size: .
D gene: TRBD1
J gene: TRBJ1-4
CDR3 DNA: TGCGCCACTACGGACAGGGGGCATACTAATGAAAAACTGTTTTTT
CDR3 protein: CATTDRGHTNEKLFF

V gene: TRBV27
clone size: .
D gene: .
J gene: TRBJ2-2
CDR3 DNA: TGTGCCACCAGTTGGCCCTACACCGGGGAGCTGTTTTTT
CDR3 protein: CATSWPYTGELFF

V gene: TRBV28
clone size: .
D gene: TRBD2
J gene: TRBJ2-7
CDR3 DNA: TGTGCCAGCAGTTTGACTAGCGGGAGTTACGAGCAGTACTTC
CDR3 protein: CASSLTSGSYEQYF

V gene: TRBV18
clone size: .
D gene: TRBD2
J gene: TRBJ2-3
CDR3 DNA: TGTGCCAGCTCACTCAGCGGGAGTTGGGCAGATACGCAGTATTTT
CDR3 protein: CASSLSGSWADTQYF

V gene: TRBV2
clone size: .
D gene: TRBD2
J gene: TRBJ2-7
CDR3 DNA: TGTGCCAGCAGTGAGAGTCTAGCGGGTTTCTACGAGCAGTACTTC
CDR3 protein: CASSESLAGFYEQYF

V gene: TRBV4-2
clone size: .
D gene: .
J gene: TRBJ2-7
CDR3 DNA: TGTGCCAGCAGCCAGGAGGGTAGACCGTACTTC
CDR3 protein: CASSQEGRPYF

V gene: TRBV19
clone size: many
D gene: .
J gene: TRBJ2-5
CDR3 DNA: TGTGCCAGCTCGCCGGGTAAGGGGGTCCGAGAGACCCAGTACTTC
CDR3 protein: CASSPGKGVRETQYF

V gene: TRBV18
clone size: .
D gene: TRBD2
J gene: TRBJ2-1
CDR3 DNA: TGTGCCAGCTCACCACCTACTAGCGGGAGATTAAATGAGCAGTTCTTC
CDR3 protein: CASSPPTSGRLNEQFF

V gene: TRBV27
clone size: .
D gene: TRBD2
J gene: TRBJ2-1
CDR3 DNA: TGTGCCAGCAGTATGCCGACTAGCGGGATGTATAATGAGCAGTTCTTC
CDR3 protein: CASSMPTSGMYNEQFF

V gene: TRBV27
clone size: .
D gene: .
J gene: TRBJ2-3
CDR3 DNA: TGTGCCAGCAGTTTAGAGGTTCAGACCTCCACAGATACGCAGTATTTT
CDR3 protein: CASSLEVQTSTDTQYF

V gene: TRBV7-7
clone size: .
D gene: TRBD1
J gene: TRBJ1-6
CDR3 DNA: TGTGCCAGCAGCTACCTCTCAGGGACAGTGTATTCACCCCTCCACTTT
CDR3 protein: CASSYLSGTVYSPLHF

V gene: TRBV11-2
clone size: .
D gene: .
J gene: TRBJ1-6
CDR3 DNA: TGTGCCAGCAGCTTAGGTCGTCAGGGTTACTCACCCCTCCACTTT
CDR3 protein: CASSLGRQGYSPLHF

V gene: TRBV28
clone size: .
D gene: TRBD1
J gene: TRBJ1-2
CDR3 DNA: TGTGCCAGCAGTCCGGGACAGGGTGGATATGGCTACACCTTC
CDR3 protein: CASSPGQGGYGYTF

V gene: TRBV5-1
clone size: .
D gene: TRBD2
J gene: TRBJ2-7
CDR3 DNA: TGCGCCAGCAGCTGGGTAGCGGGAGGTTATTTGGGCGAGCAGTACTTC
CDR3 protein: CASSWVAGGYLGEQYF

V gene: TRBV5-1
clone size: .
D gene: TRBD2
J gene: TRBJ2-3
CDR3 DNA: TGCGCCAGCAGCTTGTATCCTAGCGGAAGCACAGATACGCAGTATTTT
CDR3 protein: CASSLYPSGSTDTQYF

V gene: TRBV28
clone size: .
D gene: .
J gene: TRBJ1-2
CDR3 DNA: TGTGCCAGCAGCACCGGGACACTTTACTATGGCTACACCTTC
CDR3 protein: CASSTGTLYYGYTF

V gene: TRBV5-8
clone size: .
D gene: TRBD2
J gene: TRBJ2-7
CDR3 DNA: TGTGCCAGCAGCTTGCGGCCTAGCGGGAGTTACGAGCAGTACTTC
CDR3 protein: CASSLRPSGSYEQYF

V gene: TRBV9
clone size: .
D gene: .
J gene: TRBJ1-6
CDR3 DNA: TGTGCCAGCAGCGTAGAACCACGGGTCTCACCCCTCCACTTT
CDR3 protein: CASSVEPRVSPLHF

V gene: TRBV18
clone size: .
D gene: TRBD1
J gene: TRBJ2-7
CDR3 DNA: TGTGCCAGCTCACCCACAGGACAGGGTAAAGCCGAGCAGTACTTC
CDR3 protein: CASSPTGQGKAEQYF

V gene: TRBV7-2
clone size: .
D gene: .
J gene: TRBJ2-5
CDR3 DNA: TGTGCCAGCAGCTTATTGAGAGCGGGCGAGACCCAGTACTTC
CDR3 protein: CASSLLRAGETQYF

V gene: TRBV27
clone size: .
D gene: .
J gene: TRBJ1-4
CDR3 DNA: TGTGCCAGCAGTTTAAGCTTCAGGGGCCTTAATGAAAAACTGTTTTTT
CDR3 protein: CASSLSFRGLNEKLFF

V gene: TRBV23-1
clone size: .
D gene: TRBD1
J gene: TRBJ1-6
CDR3 DNA: TGCGCCAGCAAAACCGGACAGGTTGTTAAATGGTCACCCCTCCACTTT
CDR3 protein: CASKTGQVVKWSPLHF

V gene: TRBV28
clone size: few
D gene: .
J gene: TRBJ2-5
CDR3 DNA: TGTGCCAGCAGTTTGCTGGGACTCTACCAAGAGACCCAGTACTTC
CDR3 protein: CASSLLGLYQETQYF

V gene: TRBV5-8
clone size: .
D gene: .
J gene: TRBJ2-1
CDR3 DNA: TGTGCCAGCAGCGCCGGTTACGGGAGCGCCACCTACAATGAGCAGTTCTTC
CDR3 protein: CASSAGYGSATYNEQFF

V gene: TRBV12-5
clone size: .
D gene: TRBD1
J gene: TRBJ2-7
CDR3 DNA: TGTGCTAGTGGTTTAAACCTCACCGGGACAGGGCTCTACGAGCAGTACTTC
CDR3 protein: CASGLNLTGTGLYEQYF

V gene: TRBV20-1
clone size: .
D gene: TRBD1
J gene: TRBJ2-1
CDR3 DNA: TGCAGTGCTAGTATTGGACAGGGGAAATATGAGCAGTTCTTC
CDR3 protein: CSASIGQGKYEQFF

V gene: TRBV6-6
clone size: many
D gene: .
J gene: TRBJ1-2
CDR3 DNA: TGTGCCAGCAGTTACTCCCCGCCCGGTAGCTATGGCTACACCTTC
CDR3 protein: CASSYSPPGSYGYTF

V gene: TRBV5-6
clone size: .
D gene: .
J gene: TRBJ2-5
CDR3 DNA: TGTGCCAGCAGCAACTTTAGAAGGGGTCTAGAGACCCAGTACTTC
CDR3 protein: CASSNFRRGLETQYF

V gene: TRBV5-8
clone size: .
D gene: TRBD2
J gene: TRBJ2-1
CDR3 DNA: TGTGCCAGCAGCCGGGCCGGGACTAGCGGGAGCTTAGGCTCCTACAATGAGCAGTTCTTC
CDR3 protein: CASSRAGTSGSLGSYNEQFF

V gene: TRBV11-2
clone size: .
D gene: .
J gene: TRBJ2-5
CDR3 DNA: TGTGCCAGCAGCTTAGCCCTCGGAGGAGAGACCCAGTACTTC
CDR3 protein: CASSLALGGETQYF

V gene: TRBV30
clone size: .
D gene: .
J gene: TRBJ2-1
CDR3 DNA: TGTGCCTGGAGCCCCTCCCTAGATTACAATGAGCAGTTCTTC
CDR3 protein: CAWSPSLDYNEQFF

V gene: TRBV7-6
clone size: .
D gene: .
J gene: TRBJ2-5
CDR3 DNA: TGTGCCAGCAGCCAAGGAGTTATACAAGAGACCCAGTACTTC
CDR3 protein: CASSQGVIQETQYF

V gene: TRBV28
clone size: .
D gene: .
J gene: TRBJ2-5
CDR3 DNA: TGTGCCAGCAGTTTTCGCACAGGGAGGGGACAAGAGACCCAGTACTTC
CDR3 protein: CASSFRTGRGQETQYF

V gene: TRBV9
clone size: .
D gene: TRBD1
J gene: TRBJ1-2
CDR3 DNA: TGTGCCAGCAGCGTAGATGACAGGGGTTGGGGCTACACCTTC
CDR3 protein: CASSVDDRGWGYTF

V gene: TRBV3-1/TRBV3-2
clone size: .
D gene: TRBD2
J gene: TRBJ2-3
CDR3 DNA: TGTGCCAGCAGCCAAGGAATTGGAGCGGGAGAAACAGATACGCAGTATTTT
CDR3 protein: CASSQGIGAGETDTQYF

V gene: TRBV12-5
clone size: .
D gene: TRBD2
J gene: TRBJ2-7
CDR3 DNA: TGTGCTAGTGGTTTGGGGCGAAGGGTGCGGGGGGCCTACGAGCAGTACTTC
CDR3 protein: CASGLGRRVRGAYEQYF

V gene: TRBV10-1
clone size: .
D gene: TRBD1
J gene: TRBJ1-2
CDR3 DNA: TGCGCCAGCAGGGGGCCAGTGGCAGGGGGTCACTATGGCTACACCTTC
CDR3 protein: CASRGPVAGGHYGYTF

V gene: TRBV28
clone size: few
D gene: TRBD2
J gene: TRBJ2-2
CDR3 DNA: TGCGCAGCGGGAGACGAGCTGTTTTTT
CDR3 protein: CAAGDELFF

V gene: TRBV3-1/TRBV3-2
clone size: .
D gene: TRBD1
J gene: TRBJ2-7
CDR3 DNA: TGTGCCAGCAGCCAAGGGACAGGGGGAGCCTACGAGCAGTACTTC
CDR3 protein: CASSQGTGGAYEQYF

V gene: TRBV5-1
clone size: once
D gene: .
J gene: TRBJ2-1
CDR3 DNA: TGCGCCAGCAGCTTGACTAGTATTGAGCAGTTCTTC
CDR3 protein: CASSLTSIEQFF

V gene: TRBV4-3
clone size: .
D gene: TRBD2
J gene: TRBJ2-1
CDR3 DNA: TGCGCCAGCAGCTCCCGGACTAGCGGGAGAGAAGAGCAGTTCTTC
CDR3 protein: CASSSRTSGREEQFF

V gene: TRBV24-1
clone size: once
D gene: TRBD2
J gene: TRBJ2-1
CDR3 DNA: TGTGCCACCAGTGATCCCGGGACTAACGTAAACAATGAGCAGTTCTTC
CDR3 protein: CATSDPGTNVNNEQFF

V gene: TRBV4-2
clone size: .
D gene: .
J gene: TRBJ2-2
CDR3 DNA: TGTGCCAGCAGCCAAGATACAGGGCGAAACACCGGGGAGCTGTTTTTT
CDR3 protein: CASSQDTGRNTGELFF

V gene: TRBV28
clone size: .
D gene: .
J gene: TRBJ1-3
CDR3 DNA: TGTGCCGCCACGGAGGTAATGCCCCGCTCTGGAAACACCATATATTTT
CDR3 protein: CAATEVMPRSGNTIYF

V gene: TRBV18
clone size: .
D gene: .
J gene: TRBJ1-1
CDR3 DNA: TGTGCCAGCTCTCCTCGGGGGAATTCTGAAGCTTTCTTT
CDR3 protein: CASSPRGNSEAFF

V gene: TRBV4-1
clone size: .
D gene: .
J gene: TRBJ1-1
CDR3 DNA: TGCGCCAGCAGCCAAGATTTTCGGTACGAAGCTTTCTTT
CDR3 protein: CASSQDFRYEAFF

V gene: TRBV4-2
clone size: few
D gene: .
J gene: TRBJ1-4
CDR3 DNA: TGTGCCAGCAGCCACCCGGAAGGGGAGGGCGAAAAACTGTTTTTT
CDR3 protein: CASSHPEGEGEKLFF

V gene: TRBV19
clone size: .
D gene: TRBD2
J gene: TRBJ2-7
CDR3 DNA: TGTGCCAGTAGTTCTGACGCGGGAGGGAGCGAGCAGTACTTC
CDR3 protein: CASSSDAGGSEQYF

V gene: TRBV21-1
clone size: .
D gene: .
J gene: TRBJ2-7
CDR3 DNA: TGTGCCAGCAGCCCCCTCCCCCGGACTAGCGGGGACTCCTACGAGCAGTACTTC
CDR3 protein: CASSPLPRTSGDSYEQYF